This note documents a single TCR beta chain sequence. This sample stems from a study of blood T cell repertoires in COVID-19. The wider study: The United States, Italy and Spain provided the acute and convalescent COVID-19 samples.

Participant age was about 18 to 89 years, and participants resided in roughly 24 US areas. Participants had their cohort set by participant-reported clinical history. Donors in Cohort 3 counted as recovered after two negative PCRs, clearance, or symptom resolution. The data were produced by immunoSEQ multiplex PCR, yet TCRdb's version contains in-frame clones alone and is incomplete. The table has 150,000 to 200,000 clones, around 80% seen once. The CDR3 runs 14 residues. Germline assignment: CDR1 MNHEY and CDR2 SVGAGI. V lost 0 bases to trimming and J lost 8 bases; unmatched junction nucleotides: 4. The sequence was obtained from a man over 45 who had recovered from COVID-19. The sample consisted of PBMCs or T cells enriched from blood (not recorded which). V and J are TRBV6-5 and TRBJ1-2; TRBD1 matches 9 bases. Here the CDR3 reads CASSYSNRGLGYTF. The CDR3 region has the DNA TGTGCCAGCAGTTACTCGAACAGGGGGCTGGGCTACACCTTC.